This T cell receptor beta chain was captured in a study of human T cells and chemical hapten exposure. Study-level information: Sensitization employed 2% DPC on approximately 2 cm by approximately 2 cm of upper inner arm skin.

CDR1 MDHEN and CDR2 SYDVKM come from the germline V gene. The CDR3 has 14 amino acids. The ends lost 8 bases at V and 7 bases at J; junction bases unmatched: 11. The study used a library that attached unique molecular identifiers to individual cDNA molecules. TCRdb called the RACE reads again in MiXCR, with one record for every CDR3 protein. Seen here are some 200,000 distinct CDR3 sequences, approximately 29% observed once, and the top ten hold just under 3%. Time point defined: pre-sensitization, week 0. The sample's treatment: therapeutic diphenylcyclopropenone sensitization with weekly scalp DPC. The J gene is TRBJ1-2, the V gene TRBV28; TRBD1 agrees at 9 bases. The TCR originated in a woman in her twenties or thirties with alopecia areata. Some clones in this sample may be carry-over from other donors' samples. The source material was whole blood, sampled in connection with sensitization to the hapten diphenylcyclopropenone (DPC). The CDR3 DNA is TGTGCCAGCTCATACGGACAGGGGATATCTGGCTACACCTTC. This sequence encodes CASSYGQGISGYTF.